This T cell receptor beta chain was documented in a study of vaccination and CD4 T cells after COVID-19. In its sample, this clonotype was seen once. What it binds is unknown. Oncomine TCR Beta short-read sequencing was applied to DNA from cultured CD4+ T cells. One entry per CDR3 protein results from TCRdb running MiXCR on the PCR reads. This repertoire shows over 20,000 distinct CDR3 sequences, around 50% found once; its top ten account for around 5.5%. The treatment is: approximately 9-day PBMC culture with coronavirus spike peptide pools or control peptides (ViraFEST assay). The V gene lost 6 bases and the J gene lost 1 base, with 10 bases spanning the gap. This CDR3 contains 14 residues. Germline CDR1 and CDR2: ENHRY and SYGVKD.

The chain is built from TRBV10-3 and TRBJ1-3, with D maybe TRBD1 (6 bases). This receptor was identified in a human donor who had recovered from COVID-19. Sequenced material: CD4+ T cells from blood, cultured in vitro. The CDR3 protein is CAIRSGVSGNTIYF. As DNA, the CDR3 is TGTGCCATCAGGTCAGGGGTTTCTGGAAACACCATATATTTT.